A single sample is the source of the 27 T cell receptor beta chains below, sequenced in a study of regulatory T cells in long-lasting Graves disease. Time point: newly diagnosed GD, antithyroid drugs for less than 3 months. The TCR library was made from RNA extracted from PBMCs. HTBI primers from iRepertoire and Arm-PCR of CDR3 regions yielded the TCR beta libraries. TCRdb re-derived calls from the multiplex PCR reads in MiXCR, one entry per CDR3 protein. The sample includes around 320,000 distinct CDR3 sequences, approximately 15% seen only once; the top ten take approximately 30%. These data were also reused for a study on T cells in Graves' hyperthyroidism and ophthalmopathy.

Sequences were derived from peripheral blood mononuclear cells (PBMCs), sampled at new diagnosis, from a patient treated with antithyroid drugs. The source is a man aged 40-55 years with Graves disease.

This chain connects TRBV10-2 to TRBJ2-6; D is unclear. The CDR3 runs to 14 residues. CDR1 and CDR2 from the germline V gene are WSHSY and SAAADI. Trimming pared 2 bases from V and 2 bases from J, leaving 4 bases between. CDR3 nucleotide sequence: TGCGCCAGCAGTGAGGGTGCTGGGGCCAACGTCCTGACTTTC. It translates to CASSEGAGANVLTF.

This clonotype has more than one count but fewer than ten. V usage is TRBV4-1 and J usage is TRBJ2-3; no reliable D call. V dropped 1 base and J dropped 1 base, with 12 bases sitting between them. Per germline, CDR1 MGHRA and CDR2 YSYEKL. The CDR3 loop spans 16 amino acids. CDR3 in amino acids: CASSQAQSSGTDTQYF. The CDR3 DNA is TGCGCCAGCAGCCAAGCACAGAGTTCTGGCACAGATACGCAGTATTTT.

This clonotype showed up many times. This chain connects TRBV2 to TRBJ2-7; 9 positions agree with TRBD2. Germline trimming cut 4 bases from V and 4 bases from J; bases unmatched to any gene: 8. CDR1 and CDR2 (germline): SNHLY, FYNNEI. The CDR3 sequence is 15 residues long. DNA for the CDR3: TGTGCCAGCAGTGGTGCTAGCGGGGATCCTTACGAGCAGTACTTC. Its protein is CASSGASGDPYEQYF.

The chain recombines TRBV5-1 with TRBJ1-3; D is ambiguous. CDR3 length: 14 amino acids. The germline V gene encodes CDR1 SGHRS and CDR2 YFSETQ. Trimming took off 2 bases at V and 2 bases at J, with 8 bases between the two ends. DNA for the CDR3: TGCGCCAGCAGCTTTCTGGGCACTGGAAACACCATATATTTT. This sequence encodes CASSFLGTGNTIYF.

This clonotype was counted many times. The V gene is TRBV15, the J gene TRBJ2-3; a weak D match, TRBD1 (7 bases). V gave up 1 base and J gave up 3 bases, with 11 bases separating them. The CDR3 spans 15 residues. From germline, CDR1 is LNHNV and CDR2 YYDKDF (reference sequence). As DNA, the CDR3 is TGTGCCACCAGCAGAGCCAGGGGGGCGACAGATACGCAGTATTTT. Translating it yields CATSRARGATDTQYF.

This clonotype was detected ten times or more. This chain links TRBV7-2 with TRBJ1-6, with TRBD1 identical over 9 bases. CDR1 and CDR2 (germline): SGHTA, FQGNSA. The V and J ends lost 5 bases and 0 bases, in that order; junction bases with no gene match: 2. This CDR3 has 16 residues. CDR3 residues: CASSKTGGSYNSPLHF. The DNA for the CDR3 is TGTGCCAGCAGCAAGACAGGGGGCTCCTATAATTCACCCCTCCACTTT.

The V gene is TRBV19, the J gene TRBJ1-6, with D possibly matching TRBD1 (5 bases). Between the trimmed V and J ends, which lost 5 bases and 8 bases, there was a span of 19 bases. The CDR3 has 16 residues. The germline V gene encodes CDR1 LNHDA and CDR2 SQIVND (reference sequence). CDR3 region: CASSPTRGTPDSPLHF. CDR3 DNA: TGTGCCAGTAGTCCTACCCGGGGGACCCCCGATTCACCCCTCCACTTT.

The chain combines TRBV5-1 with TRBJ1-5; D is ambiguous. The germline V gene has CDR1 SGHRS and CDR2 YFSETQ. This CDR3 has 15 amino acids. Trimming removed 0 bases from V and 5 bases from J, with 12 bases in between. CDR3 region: CASSLGARWDQPQHF. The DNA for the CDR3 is TGCGCCAGCAGCTTGGGTGCGCGTTGGGATCAGCCCCAGCATTTT.

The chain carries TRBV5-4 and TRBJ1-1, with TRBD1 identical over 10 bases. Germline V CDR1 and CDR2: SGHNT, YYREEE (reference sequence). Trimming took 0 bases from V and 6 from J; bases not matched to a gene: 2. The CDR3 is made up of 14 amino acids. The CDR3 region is CASSLADRGPEAFF. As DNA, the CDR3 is TGTGCCAGCAGCTTGGCCGACAGGGGGCCTGAAGCTTTCTTT.

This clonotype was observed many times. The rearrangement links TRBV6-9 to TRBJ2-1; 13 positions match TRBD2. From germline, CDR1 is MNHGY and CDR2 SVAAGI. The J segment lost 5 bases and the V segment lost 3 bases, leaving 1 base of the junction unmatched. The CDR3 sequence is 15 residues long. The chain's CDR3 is CASSYGLAGDNEQFF. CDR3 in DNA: TGTGCCAGCAGTTACGGACTAGCGGGGGACAATGAGCAGTTCTTC.

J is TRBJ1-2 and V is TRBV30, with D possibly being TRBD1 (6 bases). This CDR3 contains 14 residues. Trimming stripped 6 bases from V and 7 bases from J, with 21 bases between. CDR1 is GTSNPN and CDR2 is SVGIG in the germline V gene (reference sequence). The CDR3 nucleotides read TGTGCCTGCCACAGGGTCCTAGAGAGGAGTGGCTACACCTTC. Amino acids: CACHRVLERSGYTF.

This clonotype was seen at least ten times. Written as DNA, the CDR3 is TGTGCCAGCAGCCAAGATAGTCAGGGTCTGCGTGAGCAGTTCTTC. Its protein is CASSQDSQGLREQFF. The V gene is TRBV14, the J gene TRBJ2-1; tentatively, D is TRBD1 (5 bases). CDR1 is SGHDN and CDR2 is FVKESK in the germline V gene. The CDR3 is made up of 15 amino acids. V was shortened by 0 bases and J by 9 bases, with 15 bases between the two germline ends.

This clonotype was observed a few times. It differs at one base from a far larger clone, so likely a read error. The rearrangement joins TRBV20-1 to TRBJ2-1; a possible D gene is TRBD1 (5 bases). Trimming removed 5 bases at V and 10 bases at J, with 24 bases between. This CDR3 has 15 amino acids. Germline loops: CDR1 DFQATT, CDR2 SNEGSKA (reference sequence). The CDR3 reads CSALIAGSDFHEQFF. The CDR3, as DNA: TGCAGTGCTCTTATTGCAGGGTCAGATTTCCACGAGCAGTTCTTC.

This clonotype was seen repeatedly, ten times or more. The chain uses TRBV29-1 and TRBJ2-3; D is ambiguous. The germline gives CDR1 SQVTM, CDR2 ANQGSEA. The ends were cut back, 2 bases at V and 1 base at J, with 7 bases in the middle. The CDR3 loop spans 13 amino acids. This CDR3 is CSVEMAGTDTQYF. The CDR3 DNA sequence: TGCAGCGTTGAAATGGCAGGCACAGATACGCAGTATTTT.

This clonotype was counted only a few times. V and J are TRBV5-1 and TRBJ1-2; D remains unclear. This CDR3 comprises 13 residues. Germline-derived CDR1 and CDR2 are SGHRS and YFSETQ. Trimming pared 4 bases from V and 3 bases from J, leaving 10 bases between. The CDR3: CASSPENDYGYTF. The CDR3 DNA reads TGCGCCAGCAGCCCAGAGAACGACTATGGCTACACCTTC. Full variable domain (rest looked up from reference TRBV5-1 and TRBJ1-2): KAGVTQTPRYLIKTRGQQVTLSCSPISGHRSVSWYQQTPGQGLQFLFEYFSETQRNKGNFPGRFSGRQFSNSRSEMNVSTLELGDSALYLCASSPENDYGYTFGSGTRLTVV.

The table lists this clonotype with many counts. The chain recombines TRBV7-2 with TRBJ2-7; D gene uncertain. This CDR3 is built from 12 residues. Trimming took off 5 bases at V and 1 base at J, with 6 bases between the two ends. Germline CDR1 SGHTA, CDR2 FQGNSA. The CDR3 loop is CASSHGSYEQYF. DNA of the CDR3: TGTGCCAGCAGCCACGGTTCCTACGAGCAGTACTTC.

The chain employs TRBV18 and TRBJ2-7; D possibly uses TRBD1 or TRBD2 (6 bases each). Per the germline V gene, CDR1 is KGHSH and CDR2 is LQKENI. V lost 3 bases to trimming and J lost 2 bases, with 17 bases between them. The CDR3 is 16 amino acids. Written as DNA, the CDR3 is TGTGCCAGCTCACCGCGGGACACAAGGCCTCCCTACGAGCAGTACTTC. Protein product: CASSPRDTRPPYEQYF.

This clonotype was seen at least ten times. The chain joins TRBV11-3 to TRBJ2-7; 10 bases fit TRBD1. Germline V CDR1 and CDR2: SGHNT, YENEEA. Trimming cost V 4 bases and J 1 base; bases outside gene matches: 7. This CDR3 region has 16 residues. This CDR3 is CASSSPSGQGSYEQYF. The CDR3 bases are TGTGCCAGCAGCTCCCCTTCGGGACAGGGGTCCTACGAGCAGTACTTC.

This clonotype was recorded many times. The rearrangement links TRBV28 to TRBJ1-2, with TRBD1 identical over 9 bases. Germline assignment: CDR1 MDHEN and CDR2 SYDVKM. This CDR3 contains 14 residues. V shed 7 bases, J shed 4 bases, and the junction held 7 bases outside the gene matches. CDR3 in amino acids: CASNLDRGPYGYTF. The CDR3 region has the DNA TGTGCCAGCAACTTGGACAGGGGCCCCTATGGCTACACCTTC.

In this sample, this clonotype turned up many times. The CDR3 nucleotides are TGTGCCAGCAGATTGCGAGGGCGGACCCACGAGCAGTACTTC. Protein sequence: CASRLRGRTHEQYF. The V gene is TRBV6-2 or TRBV6-3, the J gene TRBJ2-7; possibly TRBD2 for D (5 bases). The ends were cut back, 6 bases at V and 5 bases at J, with 17 bases in the middle. CDR1 and CDR2 from the germline V gene are MNHEY and SVGEGT. CDR3 length: 14 residues.

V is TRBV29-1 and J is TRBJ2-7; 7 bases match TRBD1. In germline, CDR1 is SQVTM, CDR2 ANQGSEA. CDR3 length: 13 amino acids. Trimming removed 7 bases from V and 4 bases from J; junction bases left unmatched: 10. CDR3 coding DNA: TGCAGCGCCCGGGACAGTTCTAGGTACGAGCAGTACTTC. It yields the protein CSARDSSRYEQYF.

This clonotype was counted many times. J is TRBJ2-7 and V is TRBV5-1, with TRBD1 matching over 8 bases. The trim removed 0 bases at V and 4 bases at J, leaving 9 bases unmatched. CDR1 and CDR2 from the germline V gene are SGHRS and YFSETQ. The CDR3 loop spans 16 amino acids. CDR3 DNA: TGCGCCAGCAGCTTGGCCCCGATAGGACAGGGTTACGAGCAGTACTTC. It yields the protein CASSLAPIGQGYEQYF.

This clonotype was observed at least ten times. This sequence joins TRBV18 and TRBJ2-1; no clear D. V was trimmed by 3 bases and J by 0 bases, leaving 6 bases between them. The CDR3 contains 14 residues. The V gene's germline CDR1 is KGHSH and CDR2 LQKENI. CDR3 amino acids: CASSPGISYNEQFF. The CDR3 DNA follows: TGTGCCAGCTCACCGGGGATCTCCTACAATGAGCAGTTCTTC.

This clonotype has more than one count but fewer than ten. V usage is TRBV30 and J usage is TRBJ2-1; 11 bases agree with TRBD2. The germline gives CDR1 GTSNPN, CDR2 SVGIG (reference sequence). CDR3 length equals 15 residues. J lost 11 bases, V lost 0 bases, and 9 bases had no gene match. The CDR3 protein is CAWSVRLAGFGKQFF. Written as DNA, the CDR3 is TGTGCCTGGAGTGTACGACTAGCGGGGTTTGGTAAGCAGTTCTTC.

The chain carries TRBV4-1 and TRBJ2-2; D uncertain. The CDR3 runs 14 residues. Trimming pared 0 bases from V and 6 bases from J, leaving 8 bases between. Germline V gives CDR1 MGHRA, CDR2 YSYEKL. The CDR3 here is CASSQDEAAGELFF. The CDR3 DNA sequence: TGCGCCAGCAGCCAAGACGAGGCGGCCGGGGAGCTGTTTTTT.

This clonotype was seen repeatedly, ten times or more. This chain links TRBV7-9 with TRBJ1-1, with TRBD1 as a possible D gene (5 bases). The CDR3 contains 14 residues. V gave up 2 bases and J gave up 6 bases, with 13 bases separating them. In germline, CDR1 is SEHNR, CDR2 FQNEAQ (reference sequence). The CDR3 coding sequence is TGTGCCAGCAGCTTAAATACGGGGGTTGCTGAAGCTTTCTTT. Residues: CASSLNTGVAEAFF. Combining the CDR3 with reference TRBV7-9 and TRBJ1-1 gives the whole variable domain DTGVSQNPRHKITKRGQNVTFRCDPISEHNRLYWYRQTLGQGPEFLTYFQNEAQLEKSRLLSDRFSAERPKGSFSTLEIQRTEQGDSAMYLCASSLNTGVAEAFFGQGTRLTVV.

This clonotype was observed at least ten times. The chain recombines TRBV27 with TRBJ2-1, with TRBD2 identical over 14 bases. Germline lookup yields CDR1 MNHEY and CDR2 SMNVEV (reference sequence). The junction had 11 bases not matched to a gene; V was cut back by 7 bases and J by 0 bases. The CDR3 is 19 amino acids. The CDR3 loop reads CASTYRPGLAGASYNEQFF. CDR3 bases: TGTGCCAGCACCTACCGTCCGGGACTAGCGGGGGCCTCCTACAATGAGCAGTTCTTC.